This T cell receptor beta chain was captured by sequencing in a study of T cell changes during pregnancy in multiple sclerosis. Germline loops: CDR1 SGHRS, CDR2 YFSETQ. This CDR3 spans 14 amino acids. V lost 4 bases to trimming and J lost 5 bases, with 15 bases between them. Data came from immunoSEQ multiplex PCR; TCRdb stores just in-frame clones and leaves some out. The profile covers 45,000 to 65,000 clones, with 93% appearing a single time and approximately 2.5% taken by the ten largest. This specimen was CD8+ T cells from peripheral blood mononuclear cells, taken in the third trimester of pregnancy. This clonotype originated in a female donor with multiple sclerosis, enrolled in a pregnancy study. This sequence joins TRBV5-1 and TRBJ1-2; a weak D match, TRBD1 (5 bases). CDR3 nucleotide sequence: TGCGCCAGCAGCCTCGGCAGGGATATATATGGCTACACCTTC. Translation gives CASSLGRDIYGYTF.